This T cell receptor beta chain emerged from a study of blood T cell repertoires in COVID-19. Study as a whole: The origin of the acute and convalescent COVID-19 samples was the United States, Italy and Spain. From T cells, B-cell-depleted T cells, or PBMCs came the material, which was cDNA or gDNA.

Libraries were prepared by immunoSEQ multiplex PCR; TCRdb keeps only in-frame clonotypes and omits some of them. The top ten clones hold around 0.5% of a sample with under 200,000 clones, over 75% of them seen once. Germline CDR1 is MNHEY and CDR2 is SMNVEV (reference sequence). This CDR3 region has 15 residues. Trimming removed 5 bases at V and 1 base at J, with 12 bases between. Sequenced sample: peripheral blood. This clonotype was obtained from a man aged 50 to 59 with acute or convalescent COVID-19. This chain connects TRBV27 to TRBJ1-5; perhaps TRBD1 as D (5 bases). CDR3 region: CASSSLGQSNQPQHF. The CDR3 DNA reads as TGTGCCAGCAGTAGCCTCGGACAAAGCAATCAGCCCCAGCATTTT.